This T cell receptor (beta chain) is from a study of beta chain features in type 1 diabetes. Of the isolated RNA, all was reverse transcribed, and so the sequenced material was expressed TCRB transcripts. Clones were read by immunoSEQ multiplex PCR, and TCRdb kept only the in-frame ones, dropping some. The repertoire includes approximately 170,000 clones, roughly 7.1% of them detected once, and approximately 0.87% sits in the top ten. Purities over 95% were achieved in all sorted populations. Points from the study as a whole: All four CD4+ subsets of Type 1 diabetes patients contained TCRB CDR3s that were moderately but significantly shorter.

V shed 0 bases and J shed 7 bases, with 8 bases lying between them. Germline V gives CDR1 SGHRS, CDR2 YFSETQ. This CDR3 region has 13 residues. This clone was picked up a small number of times. The target antigen is unknown. The sequence was obtained from a woman in her thirties or forties with type 1 diabetes. The sample taken for sequencing was central memory CD4+ T cells from blood. V is TRBV5-1 and J is TRBJ2-1, with D possibly being TRBD1 (6 bases). CDR3 coding DNA: TGCGCCAGCAGCTTGGGGGACAATAATGAGCAGTTCTTC. Residues: CASSLGDNNEQFF.